This TCR beta chain was identified during a study of blood T cell repertoires in COVID-19. Study information: Specimens from acute and convalescent COVID-19 originated in the United States, Italy and Spain. The cDNA or gDNA used as material had been derived from T cells, B-cell-depleted T cells, or PBMCs.

The CDR3 is 12 amino acids. V was pared by 5 bases and J by 7 bases, with 4 bases of the junction left unmatched. The V gene's germline CDR1 is SGHAT and CDR2 FQNNGV. As handled by the study authors: Reference gene primer amplification in the assay estimated nucleated cell counts. The table came from immunoSEQ multiplex PCR; TCRdb's copy has only in-frame clones and leaves some out. The V and J calls and clone size are taken from that table; D and trimming were inferred from the DNA. This table holds 120,000 to 150,000 clones, 88% found once. This receptor was taken from a man over 45 with active or convalescent COVID-19. The V call is TRBV11-2, the J call TRBJ1-1; 7 bases agree with TRBD1. Source material: peripheral blood. The chain's CDR3 is CASSTGVGEAFF. In DNA form, the CDR3 reads TGTGCCAGCAGCACAGGGGTAGGTGAAGCTTTCTTT.